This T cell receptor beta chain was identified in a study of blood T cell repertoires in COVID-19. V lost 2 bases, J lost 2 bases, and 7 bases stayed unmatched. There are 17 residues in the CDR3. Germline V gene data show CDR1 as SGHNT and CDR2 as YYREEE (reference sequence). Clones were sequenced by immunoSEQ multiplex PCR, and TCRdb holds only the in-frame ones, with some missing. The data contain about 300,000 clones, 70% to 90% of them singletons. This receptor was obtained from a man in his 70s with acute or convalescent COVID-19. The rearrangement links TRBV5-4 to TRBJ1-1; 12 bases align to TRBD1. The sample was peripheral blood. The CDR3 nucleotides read TGTGCCAGCAGCTTTCTTGGGACAGGGGGCGGAAACACTGAAGCTTTCTTT. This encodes CASSFLGTGGGNTEAFF.